The 9 T cell receptor beta chains listed next were all sequenced from one sample in a study of OX40 agonist ivuxolimab in advanced cancers. TCRdb keeps only in-frame clones here, not all; method: immunoSEQ multiplex PCR. The sample has 65,000 to 95,000 clones; around 94% are singletons. The sample consisted of CD4+ or CD8+ T cells sorted from blood, taken in a trial of the OX40 agonist ivuxolimab. All receptors derive from an adult with an advanced solid tumor such as melanoma, head and neck, liver or kidney cancer.

V and J are TRBV7-3 and TRBJ2-1, with 8 bases that match TRBD1. The CDR3 extends over 14 amino acids. The V segment lost 1 base and the J segment 9 bases; nucleotides outside the gene matches: 5. The germline CDR1 and CDR2 sequences are SGHTA and FQGTGA. In DNA form, the CDR3 reads TGTGCCAGCAGCTTAATGGGGACAGGCGGTGAGCAGTTCTTC. Residues: CASSLMGTGGEQFF.

This clone was seen only once. The chain combines TRBV7-6 with TRBJ1-3; a weak D match, TRBD1 (5 bases). Germline V gene sequence: CDR1 SGHVS, CDR2 FNYEAQ. This CDR3 contains 18 residues. V gave up 5 bases and J gave up 0 bases, with 20 bases separating them. The CDR3 sequence is CASSPRLPTGHSGNTIYF. DNA of the CDR3: TGTGCCAGCAGCCCCCGCTTGCCCACAGGACACTCTGGAAACACCATATATTTT.

V and J are TRBV7-2 and TRBJ1-3, with a tentative D call TRBD1 (6 bases). CDR1 is SGHTA, CDR2 FQGNSA, per germline. This CDR3 is 14 amino acids long. V lost 5 bases to trimming and J lost 0 bases, with 8 bases between them. CDR3 DNA: TGTGCCAGCAGCGCGGACAGCTCTGGAAACACCATATATTTT. As protein: CASSADSSGNTIYF.

The chain couples TRBV29-1 to TRBJ2-7, with D unresolved. This CDR3 has 12 amino acids. Between the trimmed V and J ends, which lost 4 bases and 2 bases, there was a span of 9 bases. Germline V gene lookup returns CDR1 SQVTM and CDR2 ANQGSEA. Here the CDR3 DNA reads TGCAGCGTTGCGGCCGGCGCCTACGAGCAGTACTTC. It yields the protein CSVAAGAYEQYF.

The chain links TRBV7-6 to TRBJ1-1; TRBD1 aligns across 7 bases. V was clipped by 1 base and J by 1 base; unmatched bases: 0. Germline CDR1 and CDR2: SGHVS and FNYEAQ. The CDR3 extends over 14 amino acids. The CDR3 nucleotides read TGTGCCAGCAGCTTAGGACAGGGGAACACTGAAGCTTTCTTT. Translated, it gives CASSLGQGNTEAFF.

The chain uses TRBV28 and TRBJ2-5; D is perhaps TRBD2 (7 bases). This CDR3 contains 17 residues. V lost 7 bases to trimming and J lost 4 bases, with 25 bases between them. Germline-derived CDR1 and CDR2 are MDHEN and SYDVKM. This CDR3 is CASIQGPGEGQGETQYF. CDR3 DNA: TGTGCCAGCATACAGGGCCCCGGGGAGGGTCAGGGAGAGACCCAGTACTTC.

This sequence joins TRBV4-2 and TRBJ1-1; D remains ambiguous. Trimming shortened V by 3 bases and J by 0 bases, and 11 bases separated the two germline ends. Germline assignment: CDR1 LGHNA and CDR2 YNFKEQ. The CDR3 is 15 residues long. The CDR3: CASSQEGAMNTEAFF. Here the CDR3 DNA reads TGTGCCAGCAGCCAGGAAGGAGCCATGAACACTGAAGCTTTCTTT.

V and J are TRBV2 and TRBJ2-1; D is perhaps TRBD1 (6 bases). Per germline, CDR1 SNHLY and CDR2 FYNNEI. V was shortened by 7 bases and J by 2 bases, with 12 bases between the two germline ends. This CDR3 has 14 amino acids. The DNA of the CDR3 is TGTGCCAGCAAGCCCGGGACAACCTACAATGAGCAGTTCTTC. Protein sequence: CASKPGTTYNEQFF.

The CDR3: CASSYRGRTELFF. The CDR3 DNA is TGTGCCAGCAGTTACAGGGGGCGAACGGAGCTGTTTTTT. The V call is TRBV6-5, the J call TRBJ2-2, with 7 bases aligning to TRBD1. The CDR3 length is 13 residues. The V gene's germline CDR1 is MNHEY and CDR2 SVGAGI. Trimming at V came to 2 bases and at J to 10 bases, leaving 4 bases not matched to a gene.